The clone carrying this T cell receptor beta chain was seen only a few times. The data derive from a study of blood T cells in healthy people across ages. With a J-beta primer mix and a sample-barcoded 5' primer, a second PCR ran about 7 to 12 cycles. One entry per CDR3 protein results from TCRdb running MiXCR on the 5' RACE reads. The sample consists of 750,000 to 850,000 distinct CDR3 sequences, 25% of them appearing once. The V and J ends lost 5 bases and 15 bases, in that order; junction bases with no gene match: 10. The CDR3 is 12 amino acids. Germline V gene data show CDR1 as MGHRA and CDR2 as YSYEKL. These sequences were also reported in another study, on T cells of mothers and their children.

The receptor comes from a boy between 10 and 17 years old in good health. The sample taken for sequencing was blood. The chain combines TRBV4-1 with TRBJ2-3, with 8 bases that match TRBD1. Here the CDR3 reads CASSGGTGRNYF. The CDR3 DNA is TGCGCCAGCAGCGGGGGGACAGGTCGCAATTATTTT.